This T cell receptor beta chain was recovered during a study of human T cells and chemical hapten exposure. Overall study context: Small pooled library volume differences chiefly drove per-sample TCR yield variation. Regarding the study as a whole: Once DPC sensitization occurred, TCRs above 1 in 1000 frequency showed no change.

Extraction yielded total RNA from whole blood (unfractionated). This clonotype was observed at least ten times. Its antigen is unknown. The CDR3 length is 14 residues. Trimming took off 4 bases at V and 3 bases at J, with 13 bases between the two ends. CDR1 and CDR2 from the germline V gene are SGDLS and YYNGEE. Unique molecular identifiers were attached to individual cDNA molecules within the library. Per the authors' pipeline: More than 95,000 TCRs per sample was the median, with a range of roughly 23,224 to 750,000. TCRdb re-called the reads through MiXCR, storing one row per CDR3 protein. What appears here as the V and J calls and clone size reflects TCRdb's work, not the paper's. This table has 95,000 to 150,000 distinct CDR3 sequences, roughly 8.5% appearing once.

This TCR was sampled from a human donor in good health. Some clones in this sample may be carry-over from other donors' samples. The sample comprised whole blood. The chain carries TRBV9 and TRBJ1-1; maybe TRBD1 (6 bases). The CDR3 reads CASSSPGQYTEAFF. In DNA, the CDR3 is TGTGCCAGCAGCTCACCTGGACAGTACACTGAAGCTTTCTTT.